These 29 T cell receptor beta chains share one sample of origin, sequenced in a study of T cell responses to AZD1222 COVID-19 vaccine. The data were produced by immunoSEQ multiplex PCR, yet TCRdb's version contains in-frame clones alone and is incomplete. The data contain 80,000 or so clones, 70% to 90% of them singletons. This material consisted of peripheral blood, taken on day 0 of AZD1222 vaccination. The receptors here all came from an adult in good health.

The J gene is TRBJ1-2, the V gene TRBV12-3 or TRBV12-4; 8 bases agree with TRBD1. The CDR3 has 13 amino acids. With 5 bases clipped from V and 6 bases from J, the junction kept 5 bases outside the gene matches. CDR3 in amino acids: CASSRTGRDGYTF. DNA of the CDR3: TGTGCCAGCAGTAGGACAGGGAGGGATGGCTACACCTTC.

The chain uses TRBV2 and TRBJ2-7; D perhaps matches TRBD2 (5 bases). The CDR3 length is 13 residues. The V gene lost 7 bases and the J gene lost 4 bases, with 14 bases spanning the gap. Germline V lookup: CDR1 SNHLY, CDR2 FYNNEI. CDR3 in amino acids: CASTGLIRYEQYF. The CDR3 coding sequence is TGTGCCAGCACTGGACTGATACGGTACGAGCAGTACTTC.

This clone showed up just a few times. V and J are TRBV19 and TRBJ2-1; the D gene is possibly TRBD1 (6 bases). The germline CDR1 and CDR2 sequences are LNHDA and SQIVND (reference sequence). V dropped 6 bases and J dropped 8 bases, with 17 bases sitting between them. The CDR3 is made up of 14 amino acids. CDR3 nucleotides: TGTGCCAGTAGAAATTACAGGGTTTGGGATGAGCAGTTCTTC. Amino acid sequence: CASRNYRVWDEQFF.

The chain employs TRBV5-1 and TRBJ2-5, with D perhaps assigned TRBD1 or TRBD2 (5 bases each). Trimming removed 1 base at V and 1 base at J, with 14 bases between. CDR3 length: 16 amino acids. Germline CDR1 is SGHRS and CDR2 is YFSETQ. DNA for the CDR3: TGCGCCAGCAGCTTGTACGGGGCTGGGGCCCAAGAGACCCAGTACTTC. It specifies CASSLYGAGAQETQYF.

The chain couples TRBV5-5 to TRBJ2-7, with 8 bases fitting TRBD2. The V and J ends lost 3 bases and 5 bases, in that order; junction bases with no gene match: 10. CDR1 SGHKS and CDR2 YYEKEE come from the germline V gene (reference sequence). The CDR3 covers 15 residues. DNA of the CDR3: TGTGCCAGCAGCTCCCAAGCGGGAGTTGCCAACGAGCAGTACTTC. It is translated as CASSSQAGVANEQYF. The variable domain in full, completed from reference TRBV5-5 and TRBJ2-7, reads DAGVTQSPTHLIKTRGQQVTLRCSPISGHKSVSWYQQVLGQGPQFIFQYYEKEERGRGNFPDRFSARQFPNYSSELNVNALLLGDSALYLCASSSQAGVANEQYFGPGTRLTVT.

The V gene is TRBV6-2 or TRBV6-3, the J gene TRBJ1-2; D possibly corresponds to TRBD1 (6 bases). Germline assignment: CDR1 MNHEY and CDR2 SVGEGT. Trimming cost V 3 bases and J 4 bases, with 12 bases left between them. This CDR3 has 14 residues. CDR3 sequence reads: CASSYGTGIYGYTF. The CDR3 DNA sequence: TGTGCCAGCAGTTATGGCACAGGGATCTATGGCTACACCTTC.

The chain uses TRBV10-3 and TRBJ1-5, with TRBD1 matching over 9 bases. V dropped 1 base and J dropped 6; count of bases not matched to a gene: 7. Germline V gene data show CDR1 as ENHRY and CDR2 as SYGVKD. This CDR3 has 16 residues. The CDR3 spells CAISELGQGVGQPQHF. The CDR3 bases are TGTGCCATCAGTGAGTTGGGACAGGGAGTCGGTCAGCCCCAGCATTTT.

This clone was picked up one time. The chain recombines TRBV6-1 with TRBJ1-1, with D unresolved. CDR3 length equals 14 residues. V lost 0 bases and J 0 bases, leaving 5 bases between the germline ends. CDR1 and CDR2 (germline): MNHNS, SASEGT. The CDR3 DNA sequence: TGTGCCAGCAGTGAAGCGAGGGTGAACACTGAAGCTTTCTTT. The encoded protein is CASSEARVNTEAFF.

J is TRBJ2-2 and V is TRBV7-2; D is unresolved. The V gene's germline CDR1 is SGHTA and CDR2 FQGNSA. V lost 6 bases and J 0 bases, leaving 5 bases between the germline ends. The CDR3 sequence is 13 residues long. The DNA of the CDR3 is TGTGCCAGCAGATTCTCGAACACCGGGGAGCTGTTTTTT. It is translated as CASRFSNTGELFF.

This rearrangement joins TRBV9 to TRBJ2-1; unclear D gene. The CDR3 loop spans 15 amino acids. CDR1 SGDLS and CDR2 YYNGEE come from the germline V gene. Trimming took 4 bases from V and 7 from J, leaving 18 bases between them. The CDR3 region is CASSFRDGLGNEQFF. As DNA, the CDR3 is TGTGCCAGCAGCTTCAGAGATGGGTTGGGAAATGAGCAGTTCTTC.

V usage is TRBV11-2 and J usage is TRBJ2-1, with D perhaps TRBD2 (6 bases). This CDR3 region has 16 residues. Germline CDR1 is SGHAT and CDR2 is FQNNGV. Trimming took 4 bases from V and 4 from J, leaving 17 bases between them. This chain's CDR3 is CASSSRSGKGYNEQFF. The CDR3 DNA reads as TGTGCCAGCAGCTCCCGTAGCGGTAAGGGTTACAATGAGCAGTTCTTC.

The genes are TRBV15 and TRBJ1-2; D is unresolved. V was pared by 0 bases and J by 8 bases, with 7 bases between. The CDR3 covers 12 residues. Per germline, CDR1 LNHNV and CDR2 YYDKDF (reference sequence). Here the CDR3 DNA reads TGTGCCACCAGCAGAGACACTAGCGGCTACACCTTC. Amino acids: CATSRDTSGYTF.

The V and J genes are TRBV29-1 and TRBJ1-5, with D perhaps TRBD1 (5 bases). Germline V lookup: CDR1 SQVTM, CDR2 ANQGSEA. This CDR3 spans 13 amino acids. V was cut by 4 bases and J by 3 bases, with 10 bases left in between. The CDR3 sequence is CSVGGRSNQPQHF. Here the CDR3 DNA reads TGCAGCGTTGGGGGGAGATCCAATCAGCCCCAGCATTTT.

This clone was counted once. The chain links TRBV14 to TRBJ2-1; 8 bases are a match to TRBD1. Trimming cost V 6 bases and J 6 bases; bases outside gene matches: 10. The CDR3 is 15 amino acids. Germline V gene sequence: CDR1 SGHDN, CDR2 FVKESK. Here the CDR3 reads CASREQGDGVNEQFF. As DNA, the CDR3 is TGTGCCAGCAGGGAACAGGGGGATGGTGTCAATGAGCAGTTCTTC.

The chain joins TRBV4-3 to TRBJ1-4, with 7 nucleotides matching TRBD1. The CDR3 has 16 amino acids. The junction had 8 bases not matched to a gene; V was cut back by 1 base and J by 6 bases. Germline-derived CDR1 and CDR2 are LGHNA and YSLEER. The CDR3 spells CASSQGKGQQYEKLFF. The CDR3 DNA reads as TGCGCCAGCAGCCAAGGGAAGGGACAGCAGTATGAAAAACTGTTTTTT.

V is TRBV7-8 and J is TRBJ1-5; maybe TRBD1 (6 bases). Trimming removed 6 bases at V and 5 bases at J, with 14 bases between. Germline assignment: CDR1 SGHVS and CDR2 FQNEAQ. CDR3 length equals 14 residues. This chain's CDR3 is CASSFTGQDQPQHF. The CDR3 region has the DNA TGTGCCAGCAGTTTTACAGGGCAGGATCAGCCCCAGCATTTT.

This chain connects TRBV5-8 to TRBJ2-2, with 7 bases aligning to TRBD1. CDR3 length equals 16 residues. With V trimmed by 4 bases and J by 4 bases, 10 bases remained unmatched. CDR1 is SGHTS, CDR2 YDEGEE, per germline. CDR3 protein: CASSRRTGSLTGELFF. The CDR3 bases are TGTGCCAGCAGCAGGCGGACAGGCTCGCTCACCGGGGAGCTGTTTTTT.

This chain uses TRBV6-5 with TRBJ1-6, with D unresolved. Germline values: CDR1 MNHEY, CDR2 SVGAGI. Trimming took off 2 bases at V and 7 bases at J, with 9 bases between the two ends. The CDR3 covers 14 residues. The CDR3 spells CASSYSSPNSPLHF. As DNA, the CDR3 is TGTGCCAGCAGTTACAGTTCGCCGAATTCACCCCTCCACTTT.

CDR3 residues: CASSYSPGDYGYTF. The CDR3 DNA sequence: TGTGCCAGCAGTTACTCACCGGGGGACTATGGCTACACCTTC. The chain carries TRBV6-5 and TRBJ1-2; the D gene is possibly TRBD1 (5 bases). The germline CDR1 and CDR2 sequences are MNHEY and SVGAGI. The V end lost 0 bases, the J end lost 3 bases, and 8 bases lay between the germline ends. The CDR3 consists of 14 residues.

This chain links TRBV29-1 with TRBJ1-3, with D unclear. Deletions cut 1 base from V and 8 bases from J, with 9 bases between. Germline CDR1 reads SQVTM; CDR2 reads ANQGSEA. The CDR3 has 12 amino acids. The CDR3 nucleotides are TGCAGCGTTGAAGGGAACGGGGACACCATATATTTT. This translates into CSVEGNGDTIYF. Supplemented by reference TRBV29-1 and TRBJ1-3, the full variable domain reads SAVISQKPSRDICQRGTSLTIQCQVDSQVTMMFWYRQQPGQSLTLIATANQGSEATYESGFVIDKFPISRPNLTFSTLTVSNMSPEDSSIYLCSVEGNGDTIYFGEGSWLTVV.

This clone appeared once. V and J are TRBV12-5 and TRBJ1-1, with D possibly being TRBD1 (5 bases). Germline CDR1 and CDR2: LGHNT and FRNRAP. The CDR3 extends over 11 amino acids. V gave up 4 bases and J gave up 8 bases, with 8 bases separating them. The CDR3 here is CASGSRVEAFF. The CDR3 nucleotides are TGTGCTAGTGGTTCCAGGGTAGAAGCTTTCTTT.

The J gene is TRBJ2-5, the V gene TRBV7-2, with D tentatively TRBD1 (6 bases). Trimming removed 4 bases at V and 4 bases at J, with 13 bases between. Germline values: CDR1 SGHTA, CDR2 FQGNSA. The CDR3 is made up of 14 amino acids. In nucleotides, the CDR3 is TGTGCCAGCAGCTCTACCGGGACACGAGAGACCCAGTACTTC. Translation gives CASSSTGTRETQYF.

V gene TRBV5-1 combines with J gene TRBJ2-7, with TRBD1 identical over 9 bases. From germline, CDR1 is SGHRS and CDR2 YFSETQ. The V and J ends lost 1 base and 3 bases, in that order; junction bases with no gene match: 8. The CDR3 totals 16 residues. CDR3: CASSLTFTGGGYEQYF. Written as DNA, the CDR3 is TGCGCCAGCAGCTTGACTTTCACAGGGGGCGGCTACGAGCAGTACTTC.

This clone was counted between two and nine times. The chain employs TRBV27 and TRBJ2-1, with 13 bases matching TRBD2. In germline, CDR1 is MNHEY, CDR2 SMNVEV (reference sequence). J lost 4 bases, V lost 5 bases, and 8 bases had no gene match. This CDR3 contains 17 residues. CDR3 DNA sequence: TGTGCCAGCAGTATAAGGACTAGCGGGAGCACTTACAATGAGCAGTTCTTC. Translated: CASSIRTSGSTYNEQFF.

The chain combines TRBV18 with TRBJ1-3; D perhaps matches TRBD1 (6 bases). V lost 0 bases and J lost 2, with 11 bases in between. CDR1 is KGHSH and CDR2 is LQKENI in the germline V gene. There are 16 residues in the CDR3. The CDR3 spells CASSPPRGSAGNTIYF. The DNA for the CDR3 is TGTGCCAGCTCACCACCGAGGGGGTCCGCTGGAAACACCATATATTTT.

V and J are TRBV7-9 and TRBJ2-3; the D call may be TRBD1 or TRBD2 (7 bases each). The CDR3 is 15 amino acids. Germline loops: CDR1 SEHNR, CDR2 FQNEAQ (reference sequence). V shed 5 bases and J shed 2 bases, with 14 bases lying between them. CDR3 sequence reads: CASSQGEGTTDTQYF. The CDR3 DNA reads TGTGCCAGCAGCCAGGGGGAGGGGACCACAGATACGCAGTATTTT.

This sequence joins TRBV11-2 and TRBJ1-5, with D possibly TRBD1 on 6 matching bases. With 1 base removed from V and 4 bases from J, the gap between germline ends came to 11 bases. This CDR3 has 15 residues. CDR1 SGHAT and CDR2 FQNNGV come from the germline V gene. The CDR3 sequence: CASSLGQVANQPQHF. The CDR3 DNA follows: TGTGCCAGCAGCTTAGGACAGGTGGCAAATCAGCCCCAGCATTTT.

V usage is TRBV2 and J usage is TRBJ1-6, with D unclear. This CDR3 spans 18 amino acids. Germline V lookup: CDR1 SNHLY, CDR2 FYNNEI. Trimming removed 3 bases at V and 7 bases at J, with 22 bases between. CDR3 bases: TGTGCCAGCAGTGATATTTTCCTCCCCGGAGTGGCCAATTCACCCCTCCACTTT. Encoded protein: CASSDIFLPGVANSPLHF.

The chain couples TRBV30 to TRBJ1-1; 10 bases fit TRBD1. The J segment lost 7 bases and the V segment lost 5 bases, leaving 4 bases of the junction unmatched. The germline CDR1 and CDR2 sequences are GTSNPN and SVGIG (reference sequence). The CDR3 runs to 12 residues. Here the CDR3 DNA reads TGTGCCTGGTCGGGACAGGGGATTGAAGCTTTCTTT. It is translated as CAWSGQGIEAFF.